This paragraph covers one TCR beta chain sequence. In germline, CDR1 is MNHEY, CDR2 SVGAGI. The CDR3 loop spans 12 amino acids. V gave up 7 bases and J gave up 8 bases, with 12 bases separating them. As processed by the authors: Scientists estimated how many nucleated cells there were by amplifying reference gene primers. Repertoires were generated with immunoSEQ multiplex PCR, while TCRdb's copy carries only in-frame clones and drops some. That table furnishes V, J and clone size, whereas the DNA furnished D and trimming. The table includes about 190,000 clones, less than 85% detected once. The data were taken from a study of blood T cell repertoires in COVID-19.

Sequencing was done on a sample of peripheral blood. V usage is TRBV6-5 and J usage is TRBJ2-1, with no clear D. This receptor was taken from a woman older than 75 with active or convalescent COVID-19. The CDR3 region is CASNYIGDEQFF. The CDR3 bases are TGTGCCAGCAACTACATCGGCGATGAGCAGTTCTTC.